This is a list of T cell receptor beta chains from one sample in a study of T cell responses to AZD1222 COVID-19 vaccine. The repertoire was sequenced with immunoSEQ multiplex PCR; TCRdb's copy has only in-frame clones and lacks some. The sample lists 150,000 or so clones; more than 70% were seen once. Sequencing used peripheral blood, obtained on day 0 of AZD1222 vaccination. All receptors come from an adult in good health. CDR3s include the opening cysteine and the closing phenylalanine or tryptophan. The order of the fields is D gene, clone size, V gene, J gene, CDR3 length, CDR3 protein, CDR3 DNA. A D gene is named only where the DNA matches it firmly. Rows may omit the clone size; those that give it use once, few, many or a size class.

.	.	TRBV12-3/TRBV12-4	TRBJ2-1	12	CASSFNSNEQFF	TGTGCCAGCAGTTTTAACAGCAATGAGCAGTTCTTC
.	once	TRBV5-1	TRBJ2-1	14	CASSPAKYGTQQFF	TGCGCCAGCAGCCCCGCAAAGTACGGGACTCAACAGTTCTTC
.	.	TRBV6-2/TRBV6-3	TRBJ2-1	13	CASSYWQNNEQFF	TGTGCCAGCAGTTACTGGCAGAACAATGAGCAGTTCTTC
.	.	TRBV19	TRBJ1-6	13	CASRGGWNSPLHF	TGTGCCAGTAGGGGGGGTTGGAATTCACCCCTCCACTTT
.	few	TRBV16	TRBJ1-2	15	CASSQWARASYGYTF	TGTGCCAGCAGCCAATGGGCCAGGGCCTCGTATGGCTACACCTTC
TRBD1	once	TRBV5-1	TRBJ1-2	16	CASSLVAGQGAGGYTF	TGCGCCAGCAGCTTGGTAGCGGGACAGGGGGCGGGAGGCTACACCTTC
.	once	TRBV5-1	TRBJ1-1	17	CASSLVPLKERWAEAFF	TGCGCCAGCAGCTTGGTCCCTCTTAAGGAGAGATGGGCTGAAGCTTTCTTT
TRBD2	.	TRBV5-1	TRBJ2-2	16	CASRVTSGANTGELFF	TGCGCCAGCAGAGTGACTAGCGGGGCGAACACCGGGGAGCTGTTTTTT
.	.	TRBV10-1	TRBJ2-1	11	CASRPARDQFF	TGCGCCAGCAGGCCTGCTAGAGACCAGTTCTTC
.	.	TRBV4-1	TRBJ1-5	16	CASSQGEGPVSQPQHF	TGCGCCAGCAGCCAAGGTGAGGGCCCGGTGTCACAGCCCCAGCATTTT
.	once	TRBV6-5	TRBJ1-2	15	CASSYGEAAYYGYTF	TGTGCCAGCAGTTACGGGGAGGCAGCTTACTATGGCTACACCTTC
.	.	TRBV5-5	TRBJ2-1	14	CASSLGEPYNEQFF	TGTGCCAGCAGCTTAGGTGAACCCTACAATGAGCAGTTCTTC
.	.	TRBV18	TRBJ1-4	15	CASSLTRGHNEKLFF	TGTGCCAGCTCACTGACCAGGGGCCATAATGAAAAACTGTTTTTT
.	.	TRBV5-1	TRBJ2-1	14	CASSLAQTYNEQFF	TGCGCCAGCAGCTTGGCACAAACCTACAATGAGCAGTTCTTC
.	.	TRBV7-9	TRBJ2-7	12	CASSLGDYEQYF	TGTGCCAGCAGCTTAGGAGACTACGAGCAGTACTTC
TRBD1	.	TRBV5-6	TRBJ2-7	16	CASSLPGGAPSYEQYF	TGTGCCAGCAGCCTGCCAGGGGGCGCCCCCTCCTACGAGCAGTACTTC
.	.	TRBV4-1	TRBJ2-3	13	CASSQPRTDTQYF	TGCGCCAGCAGCCAACCCCGCACAGATACGCAGTATTTT
TRBD2	.	TRBV6-1	TRBJ2-2	15	CASSEASAGVRELFF	TGTGCCAGCAGTGAAGCGAGCGCGGGAGTCCGGGAGCTGTTTTTT